This T cell receptor (beta chain) was identified in a study of blood T cell repertoires in COVID-19. This clone was seen only a few times. The repertoire was sequenced with immunoSEQ multiplex PCR; TCRdb's copy has only in-frame clones and lacks some. Here the sample spans 300,000 to 450,000 clones, about 85% being singletons. The CDR3 is made up of 15 amino acids. Looked up from germline, CDR1 is SGHDT and CDR2 is YYEEEE. V was trimmed by 2 bases and J by 0 bases, leaving 9 bases between them. This rearrangement joins TRBV5-6 to TRBJ2-1; D call uncertain. This TCR derives from a young woman with acute or convalescent COVID-19. Sequencing input: peripheral blood. CDR3 sequence (DNA): TGTGCCAGCAGCTTTTGGCGGAGCTCCTACAATGAGCAGTTCTTC. Its translation is CASSFWRSSYNEQFF. The variable domain in full, with the rest retrieved from reference TRBV5-6 and TRBJ2-1, is DAGVTQSPTHLIKTRGQQVTLRCSPKSGHDTVSWYQQALGQGPQFIFQYYEEEERQRGNFPDRFSGHQFPNYSSELNVNALLLGDSALYLCASSFWRSSYNEQFFGPGTRLTVL.